Listed here are 18 T cell receptor beta chains from one sample, sequenced in a study of T cells in Graves' hyperthyroidism and ophthalmopathy. The source material, RNA transcripts, was used to amplify TCR beta CDR3 regions. In the first-round RT-PCR of the TCR CDR3, the HTBI primer set was used. One entry per CDR3 protein, called by TCRdb with MiXCR from the multiplex PCR reads. The sample shows over 250,000 distinct CDR3 sequences, about 15% of them seen only once. Sequencing used blood. The receptors originated from an older woman with Graves' ophthalmopathy.

This clonotype was picked up a small number of times. A much bigger clone sits one base away, suggesting this may be a read error. The rearrangement links TRBV12-3 or TRBV12-4 to TRBJ2-1, with a tentative D call TRBD2 (5 bases). V lost 7 bases and J 2 bases, leaving 15 bases between the germline ends. The CDR3 is made up of 15 amino acids. CDR3 coding DNA: TGTGCCAGCACCTCACTAGTGGGTACCTACAATGAGCAGTTCTTC. Translation: CASTSLVGTYNEQFF.

This clonotype has a count of ten or more. V gene TRBV12-3 or TRBV12-4 combines with J gene TRBJ2-1; 7 bases are a match to TRBD2. V was clipped by 6 bases and J by 0 bases; unmatched bases: 5. The CDR3 is 15 residues long. The chain's CDR3 is CASRSSGSSYNEQFF. The DNA of the CDR3 is TGTGCCAGCAGGTCTAGCGGCAGCTCCTACAATGAGCAGTTCTTC.

V is TRBV7-9 and J is TRBJ1-3; 8 bases match TRBD1. The trim removed 5 bases at V and 3 bases at J, leaving 6 bases unmatched. The CDR3 loop spans 15 amino acids. The germline V gene encodes CDR1 SEHNR and CDR2 FQNEAQ (reference sequence). CDR3 region: CASSTDREGGNTIYF. The CDR3 region has the DNA TGTGCCAGCAGCACGGACAGGGAAGGTGGAAACACCATATATTTT.

J is TRBJ2-7 and V is TRBV27, with a possible D match to TRBD2 (5 bases). CDR3 length equals 14 residues. Per germline, CDR1 MNHEY and CDR2 SMNVEV (reference sequence). V shed 6 bases and J shed 0 bases, with 12 bases lying between them. The CDR3 here is CASSPERTSYEQYF. CDR3 DNA sequence: TGTGCCAGCAGCCCTGAGCGGACCTCCTACGAGCAGTACTTC.

This clonotype was counted many times. The V call is TRBV2, the J call TRBJ1-1, with D maybe TRBD1 (5 bases). V lost 6 bases and J 0 bases, leaving 11 bases between the germline ends. The CDR3 is 14 residues long. Germline assignment: CDR1 SNHLY and CDR2 FYNNEI. The DNA for the CDR3 is TGTGCCAGCAGCGAGACAGAGATGAACACTGAAGCTTTCTTT. As protein: CASSETEMNTEAFF. The complete variable domain, with remaining parts taken from reference TRBV2 and TRBJ1-1, reads EPEVTQTPSHQVTQMGQEVILRCVPISNHLYFYWYRQILGQKVEFLVSFYNNEISEKSEIFDDQFSVERPDGSNFTLKIRSTKLEDSAMYFCASSETEMNTEAFFGQGTRLTVV.

This clonotype was observed at least ten times. The chain recombines TRBV5-1 with TRBJ2-3, with D possibly being TRBD2 (6 bases). Trimming cost V 2 bases and J 4 bases, with 20 bases left between them. CDR3 length: 17 residues. Germline assignment: CDR1 SGHRS and CDR2 YFSETQ. The CDR3 reads CASSFRRDSGGSDTQYF. The CDR3 DNA follows: TGCGCCAGCAGCTTTCGCCGGGACTCAGGAGGGTCAGATACGCAGTATTTT.

This clonotype was observed a handful of times. The chain carries TRBV24-1 and TRBJ1-5; D possibly corresponds to TRBD1 (6 bases). Germline V gene sequence: CDR1 KGHDR, CDR2 SFDVKD. V lost 4 bases and J lost 0, with 12 bases in between. This CDR3 comprises 16 residues. CDR3 residues: CATSEAGTTSNQPQHF. In DNA, the CDR3 is TGTGCCACCAGTGAAGCCGGGACAACTAGCAATCAGCCCCAGCATTTT.

This chain uses TRBV27 with TRBJ2-4; TRBD1 matches at 12 bases. The CDR3 has 15 amino acids. The trim removed 5 bases at V and 10 bases at J, leaving 9 bases unmatched. CDR1 is MNHEY and CDR2 is SMNVEV in the germline V gene (reference sequence). The CDR3 bases are TGTGCCAGCAGTCCCCAGGGACAGGGGGCGGGAATTCAGTACTTC. It yields the protein CASSPQGQGAGIQYF.

This clonotype was seen a handful of times. The V and J genes are TRBV6-1 and TRBJ1-2; a possible D gene is TRBD1 (6 bases). Germline CDR1 reads MNHNS; CDR2 reads SASEGT. CDR3 size: 17 residues. V lost 10 bases to trimming and J lost 7 bases, with 31 bases between them. The CDR3 reads CATRGPSEGRGLFGYTF. The CDR3 DNA reads TGTGCCACCCGAGGACCCTCTGAAGGCAGGGGTCTCTTTGGCTACACCTTC.

This clonotype came up many times. The chain combines TRBV27 with TRBJ1-1; D uncertain. Trimming took off 5 bases at V and 4 bases at J, with 17 bases between the two ends. Germline assignment: CDR1 MNHEY and CDR2 SMNVEV (reference sequence). This CDR3 is built from 15 residues. The CDR3: CASSPNSWGGTEAFF. CDR3 DNA sequence: TGTGCCAGCAGTCCCAACTCCTGGGGTGGCACTGAAGCTTTCTTT.

In this sample, this clonotype turned up many times. The V gene is TRBV7-2, the J gene TRBJ1-5; tentative D call: TRBD1 (6 bases). V shed 4 bases and J shed 0 bases, with 16 bases lying between them. This CDR3 is built from 17 residues. The germline V gene encodes CDR1 SGHTA and CDR2 FQGNSA. CDR3 amino acids: CASSSAGQGHSNQPQHF. The CDR3 DNA sequence: TGTGCCAGCAGCTCCGCGGGCCAGGGACATAGCAATCAGCCCCAGCATTTT.

This clonotype was seen at least ten times. This chain uses TRBV6-1 with TRBJ1-6; D gene ambiguous. CDR1 and CDR2 (germline): MNHNS, SASEGT. The CDR3 has 15 amino acids. Trimming left V 0 bases short and J 6 bases short, with 9 bases between. The CDR3 protein is CASSEAISLNSPLHF. For the CDR3, the DNA is TGTGCCAGCAGTGAAGCGATTTCTCTTAATTCACCCCTCCACTTT.

This clonotype came up many times. The chain joins TRBV5-1 to TRBJ1-2; 7 bases map to TRBD1. CDR1 and CDR2 (germline): SGHRS, YFSETQ. The J segment lost 4 bases and the V segment lost 5 bases, leaving 8 bases of the junction unmatched. This CDR3 contains 14 residues. This CDR3 reads CASSTGTAIYGYTF. The CDR3, as DNA: TGCGCCAGCAGTACCGGGACAGCCATCTATGGCTACACCTTC.

This clonotype was observed a handful of times. This chain uses TRBV27 with TRBJ1-4, with TRBD1 matching 9 bases. The trim removed 5 bases at V and 8 bases at J, leaving 6 bases unmatched. The CDR3 is made up of 14 amino acids. Germline V gene lookup returns CDR1 MNHEY and CDR2 SMNVEV (reference sequence). CDR3 sequence (DNA): TGTGCCAGCAGTACAGGACAGGGGAGGGAAAAACTGTTTTTT. Amino acid sequence: CASSTGQGREKLFF.

This clonotype was observed many times. V and J are TRBV6-2 or TRBV6-3 and TRBJ1-1; D perhaps matches TRBD1 (5 bases). V was shortened by 5 bases and J by 5 bases, with 18 bases between the two germline ends. CDR1 is MNHEY and CDR2 is SVGEGT in the germline V gene. This CDR3 is 15 amino acids long. CDR3 nucleotides: TGTGCCAGCAGTGTCAGGGCGTGGGACCGTACTGAAGCTTTCTTT. Its translation: CASSVRAWDRTEAFF.

This clonotype was seen repeatedly, ten times or more. V and J are TRBV10-3 and TRBJ1-2, with 7 bases fitting TRBD1. The CDR3 covers 12 residues. The J segment lost 7 bases and the V segment lost 6 bases, leaving 5 bases of the junction unmatched. The germline V gene encodes CDR1 ENHRY and CDR2 SYGVKD. CDR3 DNA: TGTGCCATCAGGGTTACAGGGGTTGGCTACACCTTC. It translates to CAIRVTGVGYTF.

This clonotype was observed many times. The V call is TRBV6-1, the J call TRBJ2-7; tentative D call: TRBD1 (6 bases). From germline, CDR1 is MNHNS and CDR2 SASEGT. The CDR3 is 15 amino acids. Trimming left V 7 bases short and J 4 bases short, with 20 bases between. For the CDR3, the DNA is TGTGCCAGCACCTGGCAGGGGTATAATTCGTACGAGCAGTACTTC. It is translated as CASTWQGYNSYEQYF.

This clonotype was observed at least ten times. V and J are TRBV20-1 and TRBJ1-1; 7 nucleotides match TRBD1. The CDR3 has 14 residues. Germline V gene data show CDR1 as DFQATT and CDR2 as SNEGSKA (reference sequence). Trimming cost V 4 bases and J 1 base; bases outside gene matches: 6. CDR3: CSAKGAPGNTEAFF. CDR3 nucleotide sequence: TGCAGTGCTAAGGGGGCCCCTGGGAACACTGAAGCTTTCTTT.